This T cell receptor beta chain was sequenced during a study of T-cell reconstitution after alpha-beta-depleted transplantation in children. Unique molecular identifiers tagged the TCRbeta library. TCRdb independently ran MiXCR on the PCR reads; one entry per CDR3 protein. Of under 850,000 distinct CDR3 sequences listed, about an eighth are singletons. Points from the study as a whole: Reportedly, roughly two months post-transplant, alpha-beta T cells arose from several hundred expanded graft clones. The high TCRbeta diversity at day 60 in some patients came from surviving recipient T cells and thymic progenitors.

V lost 6 bases, J lost 3 bases, and 11 bases lay in between. The CDR3 consists of 13 residues. Germline values: CDR1 MNHEY, CDR2 SMNVEV (reference sequence). This clonotype was detected a few times. Antigen specificity is unknown. Material: PBMCs, obtained before TCRalphabeta/CD19-depleted stem cell transplant. The TCR was taken from a girl aged 2 to 10 with congenital amegakaryocytic thrombocytopenia, due to receive a stem cell transplant. This chain connects TRBV27 to TRBJ1-1, with D possibly being TRBD1 (5 bases). DNA of the CDR3: TGTGCCAGCAGCTCAGGGATACACACTGAAGCTTTCTTT. Protein sequence: CASSSGIHTEAFF.